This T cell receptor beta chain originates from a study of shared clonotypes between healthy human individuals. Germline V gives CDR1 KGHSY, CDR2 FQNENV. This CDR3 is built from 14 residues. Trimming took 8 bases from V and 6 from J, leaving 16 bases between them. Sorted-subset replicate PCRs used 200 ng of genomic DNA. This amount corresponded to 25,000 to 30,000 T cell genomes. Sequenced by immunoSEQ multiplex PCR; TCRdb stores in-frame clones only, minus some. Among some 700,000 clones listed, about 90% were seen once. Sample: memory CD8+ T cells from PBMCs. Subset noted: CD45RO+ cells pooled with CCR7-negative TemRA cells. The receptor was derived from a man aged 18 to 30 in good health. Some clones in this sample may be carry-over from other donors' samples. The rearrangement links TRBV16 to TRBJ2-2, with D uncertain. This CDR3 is CASLNTVGAGELFF. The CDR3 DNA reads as TGTGCCAGCCTGAACACAGTCGGTGCCGGGGAGCTGTTTTTT.